This T cell receptor (beta chain) was profiled in a study of response to subunit inactivated influenza vaccine. In TCRdb, the RT-PCR reads were re-called with MiXCR into one record per CDR3 protein. The sample shows about 500,000 distinct CDR3 sequences, about 15% of them seen only once. V lost 2 bases and J lost 4; bases outside the gene matches: 7. The CDR3 extends over 15 amino acids. Germline V gene sequence: CDR1 SGHNT, CDR2 YYREEE (reference sequence). Overall study results and limits: Authors suggested that a seasonal influenza vaccination recruits few new T cells each time.

On this clonotype: What it binds is unknown.

The receptor was isolated from a man aged 50 to 69 who received an inactivated influenza vaccine. This sequence joins TRBV5-4 and TRBJ2-5; 8 bases agree with TRBD1. The input for sequencing was CD4+ T cells sorted from PBMCs, taken about 24 months after vaccination. The CDR3 here is CASSFRTGIGETQYF. The DNA of the CDR3 is TGTGCCAGCAGCTTCCGGACAGGGATAGGAGAGACCCAGTACTTC.